This TCR beta chain was observed in a study of T cell clones after liver transplantation. Across the study: TCRbeta sequencing after a pre-transplant mixed lymphocyte reaction identified graft-donor-reactive clones, later tracked in post-transplant blood.

CDR3 length equals 15 residues. V trimming: 5 bases; J trimming: 6 bases; junction bases outside the gene matches: 4. Germline values: CDR1 MDHEN, CDR2 SYDVKM. The method was immunoSEQ multiplex PCR; TCRdb's version includes in-frame clones alone and lacks a portion of them. The sample holds about 16,000 clones, roughly 84% seen once. J is TRBJ2-3 and V is TRBV28, with 14 bases that match TRBD2. The starting material was CD8+ T cells from blood, obtained approximately 43 months after liver transplant. The source is a human patient who received a liver transplant. Some T cells could come from the graft donor. The CDR3 spells CASSGTSGGWDTQYF. CDR3 nucleotide sequence: TGTGCCAGCAGTGGGACTAGCGGGGGTTGGGATACGCAGTATTTT.